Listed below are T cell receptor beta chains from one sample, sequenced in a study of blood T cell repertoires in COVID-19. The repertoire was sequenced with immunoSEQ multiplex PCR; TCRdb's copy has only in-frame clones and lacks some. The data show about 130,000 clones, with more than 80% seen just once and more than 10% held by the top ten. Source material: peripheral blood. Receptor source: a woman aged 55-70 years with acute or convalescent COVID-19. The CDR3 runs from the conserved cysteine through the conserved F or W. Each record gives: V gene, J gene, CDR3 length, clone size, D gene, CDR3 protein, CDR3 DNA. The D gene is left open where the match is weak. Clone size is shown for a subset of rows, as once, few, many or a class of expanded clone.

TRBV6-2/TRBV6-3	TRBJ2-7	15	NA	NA	CASSYYRGARNEQYF	TGTGCCAGCAGTTACTATAGGGGCGCACGGAACGAGCAGTACTTC
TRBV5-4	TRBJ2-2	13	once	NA	CASSLTAAGELFF	TGTGCCAGCAGCTTAACAGCGGCCGGGGAGCTGTTTTTT
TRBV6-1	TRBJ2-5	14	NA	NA	CASSDDRGQETQYF	TGTGCCAGCAGTGATGATAGGGGCCAAGAGACCCAGTACTTC
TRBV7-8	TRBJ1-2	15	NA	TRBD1	CASSSDRGLFYGYTF	TGTGCCAGCAGCTCCGACAGGGGGCTCTTCTATGGCTACACCTTC
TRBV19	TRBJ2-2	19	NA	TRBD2	CASSIELYSGGPSTGELFF	TGTGCCAGTAGTATAGAGCTTTATAGCGGGGGACCCTCCACCGGGGAGCTGTTTTTT
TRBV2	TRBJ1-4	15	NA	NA	CASSEARQVVEKLFF	TGTGCCAGCAGTGAAGCGCGCCAGGTAGTAGAAAAACTGTTTTTT
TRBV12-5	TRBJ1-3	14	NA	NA	CASGRTEAGNTIYF	TGTGCTAGTGGCCGGACGGAGGCTGGAAACACCATATATTTT
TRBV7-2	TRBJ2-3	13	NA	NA	CASSFLSWETQYF	TGTGCCAGCAGCTTCCTCAGCTGGGAGACGCAGTATTTT
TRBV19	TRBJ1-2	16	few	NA	CASSTPERPPGYGYTF	TGTGCCAGTAGTACCCCCGAGCGGCCTCCCGGCTATGGCTACACCTTC
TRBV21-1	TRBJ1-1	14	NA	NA	CASSKAGGNTEAFF	TGTGCCAGCAGCAAAGCCGGGGGGAACACTGAAGCTTTCTTT
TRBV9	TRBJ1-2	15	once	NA	CASSVATFPGDGYTF	TGTGCCAGCAGCGTAGCCACTTTCCCAGGGGATGGCTACACCTTC
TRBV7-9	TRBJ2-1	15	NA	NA	CASSLVLDSYNEQFF	TGTGCCAGCAGCTTAGTACTTGATTCTTACAATGAGCAGTTCTTC
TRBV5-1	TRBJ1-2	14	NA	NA	CASRPFQGRSGYTF	TGCGCCAGCAGACCTTTCCAGGGGAGAAGTGGCTACACCTTC
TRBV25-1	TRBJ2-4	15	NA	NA	CASSGHALAKNIQYF	TGTGCCAGCAGTGGACATGCCCTAGCCAAAAACATTCAGTACTTC
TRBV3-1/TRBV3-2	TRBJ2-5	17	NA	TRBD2	CASSPYRGAGGRETQYF	TGTGCCAGCAGCCCCTATAGAGGGGCGGGGGGCAGGGAGACCCAGTACTTC
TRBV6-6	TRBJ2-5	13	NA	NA	CASSFGGRETQYF	TGTGCCAGCAGCTTCGGGGGACGAGAGACCCAGTACTTC
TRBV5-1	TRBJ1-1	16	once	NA	CASSFEGSGIDTEAFF	TGCGCCAGCAGCTTTGAGGGAAGCGGGATAGACACTGAAGCTTTCTTT
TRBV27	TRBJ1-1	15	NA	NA	CASNPDRLGNTEAFF	TGTGCCAGCAACCCTGACCGACTGGGGAACACTGAAGCTTTCTTT
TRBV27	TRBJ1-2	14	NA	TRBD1	CASSLGTGFYGYTF	TGTGCCAGCAGTTTAGGGACAGGGTTCTATGGCTACACCTTC
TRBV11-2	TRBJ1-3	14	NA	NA	CASSLGGIGNTIYF	TGTGCCAGCAGCTTAGGGGGCATAGGAAACACCATATATTTT
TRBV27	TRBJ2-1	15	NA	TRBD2	CASSLSLGLRNEQFF	TGTGCCAGCAGTTTATCGTTGGGACTACGCAATGAGCAGTTCTTC
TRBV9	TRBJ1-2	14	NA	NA	CASSARQDTYGYTF	TGTGCCAGCAGTGCCCGGCAGGATACCTATGGCTACACCTTC
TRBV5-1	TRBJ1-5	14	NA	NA	CASSPGGGDQPQHF	TGCGCCAGCAGCCCGGGGGGGGGAGATCAGCCCCAGCATTTT
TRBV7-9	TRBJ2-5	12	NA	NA	CASSLWRETQYF	TGTGCCAGCAGCTTATGGCGGGAGACCCAGTACTTC
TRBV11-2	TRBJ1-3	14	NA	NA	CASSPRMAGNTIYF	TGTGCCAGCAGCCCGAGGATGGCGGGAAACACCATATATTTT
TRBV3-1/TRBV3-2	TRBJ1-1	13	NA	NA	CASSQGKLTEAFF	TGTGCCAGCAGCCAAGGAAAACTCACTGAAGCTTTCTTT
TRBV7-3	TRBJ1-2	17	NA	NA	CASSLNHQGVGEHGYTF	TGTGCCAGCAGCTTAAACCACCAAGGAGTCGGGGAGCATGGCTACACCTTC